The rows below give T cell receptor beta chains drawn from one sample of a study of T cell responses to AZD1222 COVID-19 vaccine. The assay was immunoSEQ multiplex PCR, and TCRdb's table has in-frame clones only and misses some. This table has 120,000 or so clones, 94% appearing once. The material sequenced was peripheral blood, taken 28 days after the second AZD1222 dose. All receptors come from an adult who received the AZD1222 COVID-19 vaccine. CDR3s include the opening cysteine and the closing phenylalanine or tryptophan. D genes are given only for firm matches. Some rows mark clone size as missing; the rest say once, few, many or name a class of expanded clone.

J: TRBJ1-2; V: TRBV5-8; size: -; D: -; DNA: TGTGCCAGCCCAATTATGGACGGGATCACAGATAATAACTATGGCTACACCTTC; CDR3: CASPIMDGITDNNYGYTF
J: TRBJ1-2; V: TRBV11-2; size: -; D: -; DNA: TGTGCCAGCAGCTGGCAGGCTGGGACGGCAAACTATGGCTACACCTTC; CDR3: CASSWQAGTANYGYTF
J: TRBJ1-2; V: TRBV7-9; size: -; D: TRBD1; DNA: TGTGCCAGCAGCTTAGGATCTAGGGGGCCCTATGGCTACACCTTC; CDR3: CASSLGSRGPYGYTF
J: TRBJ1-3; V: TRBV18; size: -; D: -; DNA: TGTGCCAGCTCACCCCACCCAAGAAACACCATATATTTT; CDR3: CASSPHPRNTIYF
J: TRBJ1-4; V: TRBV27; size: few; D: -; DNA: TGTGCCAGCAGTCCCCCCGGACAGATTAATGAAAAACTGTTTTTT; CDR3: CASSPPGQINEKLFF
J: TRBJ1-2; V: TRBV5-5; size: -; D: -; DNA: TGTGCCAGCAGCTTAAGTCTTGGTATGGACAGTGGAGGGGGCTACACCTTC; CDR3: CASSLSLGMDSGGGYTF
J: TRBJ1-1; V: TRBV28; size: once; D: TRBD1; DNA: TGTGCCAGCAGTGGTCCGGGACAGGGGGTAAGAAGGTGGAGCTACACTGAAGCTTTCTTT; CDR3: CASSGPGQGVRRWSYTEAFF
J: TRBJ1-3; V: TRBV5-1; size: -; D: TRBD1; DNA: TGCGCCAGCTCGCCGGGACAGGGATCTGGAAACACCATATATTTT; CDR3: CASSPGQGSGNTIYF
J: TRBJ1-6; V: TRBV9; size: -; D: -; DNA: TGTGCCAGCAGCGGAGGGGCGGTCCGGAATTCACCCCTCCACTTT; CDR3: CASSGGAVRNSPLHF
J: TRBJ2-3; V: TRBV9; size: -; D: TRBD1; DNA: TGTGCCAGCAGCGAGGGGGCACAGGGCTATACAGATACGCAGTATTTT; CDR3: CASSEGAQGYTDTQYF
J: TRBJ2-3; V: TRBV29-1; size: -; D: TRBD2; DNA: TGCAGCGCTGCGCTACTAGCGGGGGCAGATACGCAGTATTTT; CDR3: CSAALLAGADTQYF
J: TRBJ1-1; V: TRBV7-2; size: once; D: -; DNA: TGTGCCAGCAGCTCCGACGGACGGAACACTGAAGCTTTCTTT; CDR3: CASSSDGRNTEAFF
J: TRBJ1-1; V: TRBV10-3; size: -; D: -; DNA: TGTGCCACCCAAACCGGGGCACAGAACACTGAAGCTTTCTTT; CDR3: CATQTGAQNTEAFF
J: TRBJ2-3; V: TRBV4-2; size: once; D: -; DNA: TGTGCCAGCAGCCAAGATATTGATCTGGACTATACCCCCCGTGGGCGAGATACGCAGTATTTT; CDR3: CASSQDIDLDYTPRGRDTQYF
J: TRBJ1-2; V: TRBV14; size: -; D: -; DNA: TGTGCCAGCAGCTTCCGATGGGGAAGGACCACAGAAGGGGGCTACACCTTC; CDR3: CASSFRWGRTTEGGYTF
J: TRBJ1-1; V: TRBV29-1; size: -; D: -; DNA: TGCAGCGTTCAGTATGGGAAGGACACTGAAGCTTTCTTT; CDR3: CSVQYGKDTEAFF
J: TRBJ2-1; V: TRBV10-3; size: -; D: -; DNA: TGTGCCATCAGTGAGTCAGGCTCAAACCTCAACAATGAGCAGTTCTTC; CDR3: CAISESGSNLNNEQFF
J: TRBJ1-1; V: TRBV7-2; size: -; D: -; DNA: TGTGCCAGCAGCCGGGGCTTGAACACTGAAGCTTTCTTT; CDR3: CASSRGLNTEAFF
J: TRBJ1-1; V: TRBV15; size: -; D: -; DNA: TGTGCCACCAGCAGAGATCGGGTGTTGAACACTGAAGCTTTCTTT; CDR3: CATSRDRVLNTEAFF
J: TRBJ2-5; V: TRBV14; size: -; D: -; DNA: TGTGCCAGCAGCCAAGTAAGCCTGCAAGAGACCCAGTACTTC; CDR3: CASSQVSLQETQYF
J: TRBJ2-7; V: TRBV3-1/TRBV3-2; size: once; D: -; DNA: TGTGCCAGCAGCCAAGAACAGCACAGATCCTACGAGCAGTACTTC; CDR3: CASSQEQHRSYEQYF
J: TRBJ2-1; V: TRBV6-5; size: -; D: -; DNA: TGTGCCAGCAAACTAGGAGGACCGCAGTTCTTC; CDR3: CASKLGGPQFF